This paragraph covers one T cell receptor (beta chain) sequence. Original analysis: How many nucleated cells were present was estimated from reference gene primer amplification. TCRdb's table, derived via immunoSEQ multiplex PCR, lists solely in-frame clones and lacks some. The V and J calls and clone size come from that table; D and trimming were worked out from the DNA. The sample carries around 130,000 clones, about 85% recorded once. These data belong to a study of blood T cell repertoires in COVID-19. Study at large: Researchers got acute and convalescent COVID-19 samples from the United States, Italy and Spain.

V gave up 5 bases and J gave up 5 bases; unmatched junction bases: 4. Germline V gene sequence: CDR1 SGHTA, CDR2 FQGNSA. There are 14 residues in the CDR3. The chain couples TRBV7-2 to TRBJ2-7; 12 nucleotides agree with TRBD2. This TCR derives from a human donor in a cohort sampled during active COVID-19. Sequenced: peripheral blood. The CDR3 sequence: CASSTSGGPNEQYF. As DNA, the CDR3 is TGTGCCAGCAGCACTAGCGGGGGGCCCAACGAGCAGTACTTC.